Presented here are 8 T cell receptor beta chains from one specimen sequenced in a study of low-dose radiotherapy and immunotherapy resistance in tumors. Covering alpha and beta chains, TRAV- and TRBV-specific primers were used for the first-strand cDNA. PCR amplification of the TCRs was performed with Phusion for 20 to 25 PCR cycles, and it relied on a constant-region primer together with a V-primer adapter. TCRdb fed the reads into MiXCR, producing one record per CDR3 protein. This sample carries 60,000 to 90,000 distinct CDR3 sequences, less than 35% of them seen once, and the ten largest clones take roughly 10%. Time point specified: before trial treatment. Here the sequenced sample was PBMCs, taken before treatment. These receptors were collected from a female donor with ovarian cancer.

Ten or more counts support this clonotype. J is TRBJ1-2 and V is TRBV7-2, with 11 bases lining up with TRBD1. The germline V gene has CDR1 SGHTA and CDR2 FQGNSA. The CDR3 loop spans 15 amino acids. V lost 4 bases and J lost 7; bases outside the gene matches: 8. The CDR3 spells CASSSSGTGGVGYTF. Written as DNA, the CDR3 is TGTGCCAGCAGCTCCAGTGGGACAGGGGGAGTTGGCTACACCTTC. Complete variable domain (other parts from reference TRBV7-2 and TRBJ1-2): GAGVSQSPSNKVTEKGKDVELRCDPISGHTALYWYRQSLGQGLEFLIYFQGNSAPDKSGLPSDRFSAERTGGSVSTLTIQRTQQEDSAVYLCASSSSGTGGVGYTFGSGTRLTVV.

This clonotype has only a few counts. The chain couples TRBV20-1 to TRBJ2-5; TRBD2 aligns across 8 bases. Germline CDR1 and CDR2: DFQATT and SNEGSKA (reference sequence). The trim removed 0 bases at V and 2 bases at J, leaving 20 bases unmatched. CDR3 size: 20 residues. The CDR3 here is CSARDPLAEEPYQYQETQYF. CDR3 nucleotides: TGCAGTGCTAGAGACCCACTAGCGGAGGAGCCGTACCAATATCAAGAGACCCAGTACTTC.

This chain connects TRBV19 to TRBJ1-2; weak D call: TRBD1 (6 bases). Trimming left V 9 bases short and J 1 base short, with 12 bases between. CDR3 length equals 13 residues. Germline V gene sequence: CDR1 LNHDA, CDR2 SQIVND (reference sequence). CDR3 in DNA: TGTGCCAGCGAGACAGGACTTAACTATGGCTACACCTTC. This codes for CASETGLNYGYTF.

Points on this clonotype: A read error likely explains this, since a far larger clone differs by one base. The gene calls are TRBV7-2 and TRBJ2-3; either TRBD1 or TRBD2 may fit D (6 bases each). CDR3 length: 15 residues. Looked up from germline, CDR1 is SGHTA and CDR2 is FQGNSA. The CDR3 nucleotides are TGTGCCAGCCTGTCGTCGGGGGCAAACACAGATATGCAGTATTTT. Translation gives CASLSSGANTDMQYF.

This clonotype was counted a few times. The rearrangement uses TRBV21-1 and TRBJ1-5; the D call in the table, TRBD1, was not verified against the DNA. TRBV21-1 is a pseudogene locus. The CDR3 has 16 residues. Here the CDR3 DNA reads TGTGCCAGCTTTAATGCCGGGACAGGGTCCCATCAGCCCCAGCATTTT. It is translated as CASFNAGTGSHQPQHF.

This clonotype has ten or more counts. This sequence joins TRBV6-2 or TRBV6-3 and TRBJ1-1; the D gene is possibly TRBD1 (6 bases). V lost 4 bases, J lost 4 bases, and 19 bases lay in between. The germline V gene has CDR1 MNHEY and CDR2 SVGEGT. The CDR3 runs to 16 residues. The CDR3 region is CASSSGQLLEITEAFF. Written as DNA, the CDR3 is TGTGCCAGCAGTTCCGGACAGTTGCTTGAGATCACTGAAGCTTTCTTT.

This clonotype has a count of ten or more. The V gene is TRBV2, the J gene TRBJ1-1, with TRBD1 matching over 11 bases. This CDR3 comprises 17 residues. CDR1 SNHLY and CDR2 FYNNEI come from the germline V gene. J was trimmed by 0 bases and V by 6 bases; bases with no gene match: 9. CDR3 residues: CASRKGQGARLNTEAFF. The CDR3 DNA sequence: TGTGCCAGCAGGAAAGGACAGGGGGCACGACTGAACACTGAAGCTTTCTTT.

This clonotype was detected many times. The V gene is TRBV12-3 or TRBV12-4, the J gene TRBJ2-7, with 9 bases that match TRBD1. J was trimmed by 2 bases and V by 0 bases; bases with no gene match: 11. There are 18 residues in the CDR3. CDR3: CASSLAFRGTGIPYEQYF. The CDR3 DNA is TGTGCCAGCAGTTTAGCGTTTCGGGGGACAGGGATACCCTACGAGCAGTACTTC.